The next 23 T cell receptor beta chains were all read from a single sample in a study of shared clonotypes between healthy human individuals. Repertoires were generated with immunoSEQ multiplex PCR, while TCRdb's copy carries only in-frame clones and drops some. The sample lists 490,000 or so clones, 65% to 80% seen once, with approximately 12% in the top ten. Sequenced input: PBMCs. The receptors were gathered from a woman aged 40-49 years in good health. Some clones in this sample may be carry-over from other donors' samples.

In its sample, this clone was seen a few times. This chain connects TRBV7-8 to TRBJ1-2; unclear D gene. Germline V CDR1 and CDR2: SGHVS, FQNEAQ. The CDR3 is 13 residues long. V shed 4 bases and J shed 0 bases, with 6 bases lying between them. CDR3 loop: CASSSGPNYGYTF. The CDR3 nucleotides are TGTGCCAGCAGCTCTGGACCTAACTATGGCTACACCTTC.

The chain couples TRBV4-1 to TRBJ2-1, with 11 bases that match TRBD2. Germline loops: CDR1 MGHRA, CDR2 YSYEKL. The CDR3 is 17 amino acids. V gave up 4 bases and J gave up 5 bases; unmatched junction bases: 10. The CDR3 is CASSRTLIAGGNNEQFF. The DNA of the CDR3 is TGCGCCAGCAGCCGCACACTGATAGCGGGAGGGAACAATGAGCAGTTCTTC.

This clone was picked up a small number of times. CDR3 loop: CASSRSGMITDTQYF. The CDR3 bases are TGTGCCAGCAGCCGTAGCGGGATGATAACAGATACGCAGTATTTT. The J gene is TRBJ2-3, the V gene TRBV7-3; 8 bases are shared with TRBD2. There are 15 residues in the CDR3. The V and J ends lost 5 bases and 3 bases, in that order; junction bases with no gene match: 7. Per the germline V gene, CDR1 is SGHTA and CDR2 is FQGTGA.

The chain couples TRBV29-1 to TRBJ2-2; 9 positions match TRBD2. The CDR3 covers 17 residues. Trimming took 7 bases from V and 5 from J; bases not matched to a gene: 17. CDR1 is SQVTM and CDR2 is ANQGSEA in the germline V gene. CDR3: CSAGGGRAPVRTGELFF. CDR3 sequence (DNA): TGCAGCGCCGGCGGCGGGAGGGCCCCCGTTAGGACCGGGGAGCTGTTTTTT.

V gene TRBV5-1 combines with J gene TRBJ2-3; D call uncertain. This CDR3 is 15 amino acids long. V was cut by 0 bases and J by 2 bases, with 10 bases left in between. Germline CDR1 SGHRS, CDR2 YFSETQ. In nucleotides, the CDR3 is TGCGCCAGCAGCTTGGACGTTTCTCACACAGATACGCAGTATTTT. Translation: CASSLDVSHTDTQYF.

The rearrangement uses TRBV7-2 and TRBJ2-1; 10 bases line up with TRBD1. Germline-derived CDR1 and CDR2 are SGHTA and FQGNSA. The CDR3 is 15 amino acids. With V trimmed by 5 bases and J by 7 bases, 8 bases remained unmatched. CDR3 loop: CASSRQGALVNEQFF. The CDR3 nucleotides read TGTGCCAGCAGCCGACAGGGGGCGTTGGTGAATGAGCAGTTCTTC.

This chain links TRBV23-1 with TRBJ2-3, with 10 bases identical to TRBD1. TRBV23-1 is identified as an open reading frame with a role that is uncertain. Germline trimming cut 2 bases from V and 2 bases from J; bases unmatched to any gene: 10. CDR3 length equals 18 residues. The CDR3: CASSQDLSGTGDTDTQYF. CDR3 bases: TGCGCCAGCAGTCAAGACCTTTCCGGGACAGGGGACACAGATACGCAGTATTTT.

The CDR3 protein is CASSVDAFGLARNNEQFF. DNA for the CDR3: TGTGCCAGCAGCGTAGACGCGTTTGGGCTAGCGCGAAACAATGAGCAGTTCTTC. The chain carries TRBV9 and TRBJ2-1; possible D gene TRBD2, 6 bases. V lost 0 bases, J lost 5 bases, and 21 bases lay in between. This CDR3 is 18 amino acids long. Germline CDR1 and CDR2: SGDLS and YYNGEE. Full variable domain (remainder filled in from reference TRBV9 and TRBJ2-1): DSGVTQTPKHLITATGQRVTLRCSPRSGDLSVYWYQQSLDQGLQFLIQYYNGEERAKGNILERFSAQQFPDLHSELNLSSLELGDSALYFCASSVDAFGLARNNEQFFGPGTRLTVL.

V gene TRBV10-3 combines with J gene TRBJ2-1, with a tentative D call TRBD1 (6 bases). This CDR3 region has 14 residues. The germline CDR1 and CDR2 sequences are ENHRY and SYGVKD. Trimming took off 5 bases at V and 10 bases at J, with 18 bases between the two ends. The CDR3 coding sequence is TGTGCCATCAGTCCTGACAGGATAGGGTGGGAGCAGTTCTTC. Translated: CAISPDRIGWEQFF.

With respect to this clone: A much bigger clone sits one base away, suggesting this may be a read error. Other DNA sequences in this sample translate to the same CDR3. This rearrangement joins TRBV5-1 to TRBJ2-1; D gene unclear. The CDR3 contains 11 residues. Trimming left V 3 bases short and J 2 bases short, with 0 bases between. Germline CDR1 SGHRS, CDR2 YFSETQ. CDR3 nucleotides: TGCGCCAGCAGCTCCTACAATGAGCAGTTCTTC. The encoded protein is CASSSYNEQFF. Full variable domain (missing parts from reference TRBV5-1 and TRBJ2-1): KAGVTQTPRYLIKTRGQQVTLSCSPISGHRSVSWYQQTPGQGLQFLFEYFSETQRNKGNFPGRFSGRQFSNSRSEMNVSTLELGDSALYLCASSSYNEQFFGPGTRLTVL.

This clone was picked up a small number of times. The rearrangement links TRBV30 to TRBJ1-1, with a weak D call TRBD1 (6 bases). The CDR3 consists of 13 residues. Trimming pared 3 bases from V and 4 bases from J, leaving 12 bases between. CDR1 GTSNPN and CDR2 SVGIG come from the germline V gene (reference sequence). In DNA form, the CDR3 reads TGTGCCTGGAGAAGGACAGTCAGCACTGAAGCTTTCTTT. It is translated as CAWRRTVSTEAFF. Supplemented by reference TRBV30 and TRBJ1-1, the full variable domain reads SQTIHQWPATLVQPVGSPLSLECTVEGTSNPNLYWYRQAAGRGLQLLFYSVGIGQISSEVPQNLSASRPQDRQFILSSKKLLLSDSGFYLCAWRRTVSTEAFFGQGTRLTVV.

The chain employs TRBV5-4 and TRBJ1-4; D might be TRBD1 (6 bases). V dropped 4 bases and J dropped 10 bases, with 23 bases sitting between them. CDR1 is SGHNT and CDR2 is YYREEE in the germline V gene (reference sequence). CDR3 length: 16 amino acids. The CDR3, as DNA: TGTGCCAGCAGCCTTAGAACACAGGGAGCCTCTGCAAAACTGTTTTTT. Translating it yields CASSLRTQGASAKLFF.

The chain uses TRBV7-9 and TRBJ2-5; unclear D gene. Deletions cut 3 bases from V and 0 bases from J, with 8 bases between. The CDR3 sequence is 14 residues long. From germline, CDR1 is SEHNR and CDR2 FQNEAQ (reference sequence). The CDR3 bases are TGTGCCAGCAGCTTCCAAGCGAACCAAGAGACCCAGTACTTC. Translation: CASSFQANQETQYF. Full variable domain (missing parts from reference TRBV7-9 and TRBJ2-5): DTGVSQNPRHKITKRGQNVTFRCDPISEHNRLYWYRQTLGQGPEFLTYFQNEAQLEKSRLLSDRFSAERPKGSFSTLEIQRTEQGDSAMYLCASSFQANQETQYFGPGTRLLVL.

J is TRBJ2-7 and V is TRBV28, with D unclear. The germline V and J ends were trimmed by 7 bases and 3 bases, with 13 bases remaining between them. The V gene's germline CDR1 is MDHEN and CDR2 SYDVKM. This CDR3 region has 13 residues. The CDR3 reads CASTGQASYEQYF. The CDR3 nucleotides read TGTGCCAGCACGGGCCAGGCAAGCTACGAGCAGTACTTC.

In its sample, this clone was seen many times. V and J are TRBV6-1 and TRBJ1-5; maybe TRBD1 (5 bases). Germline V lookup: CDR1 MNHNS, CDR2 SASEGT. The length of the CDR3 is 15 residues. The V end was cut by 6 bases, the J end by 2 bases, with 14 bases between. The CDR3: CASRQDHRGNQPQHF. DNA of the CDR3: TGTGCCAGCAGACAGGACCACCGGGGCAATCAGCCCCAGCATTTT.

The chain employs TRBV11-3 and TRBJ2-1; D might be TRBD2 (6 bases). Germline CDR1 SGHNT, CDR2 YENEEA. V was cut by 3 bases and J by 4 bases, with 13 bases left in between. This CDR3 is built from 15 residues. CDR3 residues: CASSFGGISYNEQFF. CDR3 nucleotide sequence: TGTGCCAGCAGCTTTGGCGGGATCTCGTACAATGAGCAGTTCTTC.

The rearrangement joins TRBV6-4 to TRBJ2-2; D may be TRBD1 (5 bases). The CDR3 has 15 residues. Germline V lookup: CDR1 MRHNA, CDR2 SNTAGT. V was trimmed by 8 bases and J by 8 bases, leaving 21 bases between them. The CDR3 reads CASVPRQCGGGELFF. The CDR3 DNA is TGTGCCAGCGTCCCGCGACAGTGCGGTGGTGGGGAGCTGTTTTTT.

The rearrangement links TRBV25-1 to TRBJ1-6; a weak D match, TRBD1 (6 bases). Germline V gives CDR1 MGHDK, CDR2 SYGVNS. Trimming took off 2 bases at V and 8 bases at J, with 7 bases between the two ends. This CDR3 is built from 13 residues. The CDR3 DNA follows: TGTGCCAGCAGTGAAGGGGGCTATTCACCCCTCCACTTT. Translating gives CASSEGGYSPLHF.

The genes are TRBV29-1 and TRBJ1-1; D may be TRBD1 (5 bases). CDR3 size: 13 residues. The V gene's germline CDR1 is SQVTM and CDR2 ANQGSEA. Trimming removed 2 bases at V and 0 bases at J, with 7 bases between. The CDR3 sequence: CSVETGLNTEAFF. The CDR3 region has the DNA TGCAGCGTTGAAACAGGCTTGAACACTGAAGCTTTCTTT.

The chain couples TRBV15 to TRBJ2-2; 8 bases agree with TRBD1. The V segment lost 1 base and the J segment 4 bases; nucleotides outside the gene matches: 5. The CDR3 sequence is 16 residues long. Germline CDR1 reads LNHNV; CDR2 reads YYDKDF (reference sequence). CDR3 DNA: TGTGCCACCAGCAGAGTCAGGGGGCACGCCACCGGGGAGCTGTTTTTT. Amino acid sequence: CATSRVRGHATGELFF.

A word on this clone: Relative to the germline gene, one junction end is altered; a read error may explain this. This chain connects TRBV6-4 to TRBJ2-3, with a weak D call TRBD2 (6 bases). Per germline, CDR1 MRHNA and CDR2 SNTAGT. This CDR3 contains 15 residues. The CDR3 DNA follows: TGTGCCAGTAGTGACTCTAGCGTGAGCACAGATACGCAGTATTTT. Translation: CASSDSSVSTDTQYF.

This chain uses TRBV18 with TRBJ2-3; no clear D gene. Trimming removed 3 bases from V and 0 bases from J, with 13 bases in between. The CDR3 loop spans 16 amino acids. Germline V CDR1 and CDR2: KGHSH, LQKENI. The CDR3 bases are TGTGCCAGCTCACCTCTGCTTCCGAGAAGCACAGATACGCAGTATTTT. Encoded protein: CASSPLLPRSTDTQYF.

This chain links TRBV7-9 with TRBJ2-5; D is undetermined. V lost 2 bases and J 2 bases, leaving 9 bases between the germline ends. The CDR3 sequence is 14 residues long. The germline CDR1 and CDR2 sequences are SEHNR and FQNEAQ (reference sequence). CDR3 residues: CASSLTHSQETQYF. CDR3 nucleotides: TGTGCCAGCAGCTTAACCCACAGTCAAGAGACCCAGTACTTC.